A single sample is the source of the 11 T cell receptor beta chains below, sequenced in a study of cytomegalovirus exposure and HLA in healthy donors. The PCR ran on 60 Vbeta and 13 Jbeta primers. Profiling relied on immunoSEQ multiplex PCR, and the TCRdb table lists in-frame clones only, not all of them. The data contain 100,000 to 150,000 clones, 15% to 20% of them singletons. Material for sequencing was PBMCs. Receptor source: a female donor in good health and CMV-seropositive.

The rearrangement uses TRBV25-1 and TRBJ2-7; possible D gene TRBD2, 6 bases. The V gene's germline CDR1 is MGHDK and CDR2 SYGVNS. Trimming stripped 6 bases from V and 5 bases from J, with 20 bases between. CDR3 length: 15 amino acids. The CDR3 loop is CASRVSIGSGNEQYF. CDR3 coding DNA: TGTGCCAGCAGGGTTTCCATCGGGAGTGGCAACGAGCAGTACTTC.

The chain recombines TRBV27 with TRBJ2-1, with TRBD2 matching over 7 bases. The CDR3 consists of 15 residues. Germline trimming cut 5 bases from V and 10 bases from J; bases unmatched to any gene: 14. The germline gives CDR1 MNHEY, CDR2 SMNVEV (reference sequence). The CDR3 coding sequence is TGTGCCAGCAGTCCCCGTCCTAGCGGCCGGGGGGAGCAGTTCTTC. Translated, it gives CASSPRPSGRGEQFF.

The chain has TRBV7-8 and TRBJ1-2; a weak D match, TRBD1 (5 bases). From germline, CDR1 is SGHVS and CDR2 FQNEAQ. CDR3 size: 13 residues. V lost 3 bases, J lost 3 bases, and 8 bases lay in between. This CDR3 is CASSFGGDYGYTF. The CDR3 nucleotides read TGTGCCAGCAGCTTCGGGGGTGACTATGGCTACACCTTC.

This sequence joins TRBV27 and TRBJ1-2; no firm D call. The CDR3 is 16 amino acids. V lost 3 bases, J lost 1 base, and 15 bases lay in between. Looked up from germline, CDR1 is MNHEY and CDR2 is SMNVEV (reference sequence). The CDR3 coding sequence is TGTGCCAGCAGTTTTTACAGCAATTCGGTTAACTATGGCTACACCTTC. Translating it yields CASSFYSNSVNYGYTF.

This clone turned up a few times. The V call is TRBV5-1, the J call TRBJ2-4; the D gene is possibly TRBD1 (6 bases). CDR3 length: 14 amino acids. Germline values: CDR1 SGHRS, CDR2 YFSETQ. Trimming removed 2 bases from V and 5 bases from J, with 11 bases in between. The CDR3 DNA reads as TGCGCCAGCAGCTTTAGGGCAGGGGAAAACATTCAGTACTTC. It specifies CASSFRAGENIQYF.

This chain joins TRBV29-1 and TRBJ1-2, with D perhaps matching TRBD1 (6 bases). The germline V and J ends were trimmed by 8 bases and 6 bases, with 10 bases remaining between them. Germline V gives CDR1 SQVTM, CDR2 ANQGSEA. The CDR3 has 10 amino acids. CDR3 sequence (DNA): TGCAGCACCGAGGGGGATGGCTACACCTTC. It specifies CSTEGDGYTF.

V gene TRBV7-3 combines with J gene TRBJ2-2; 8 positions agree with TRBD1. CDR3 length: 19 residues. Germline V lookup: CDR1 SGHTA, CDR2 FQGTGA. Trimming removed 1 base from V and 4 bases from J; junction bases left unmatched: 14. The CDR3 bases are TGTGCCAGCAGCTTAATTGGGGGACAGGCGCCTTTATTCACCGGGGAGCTGTTTTTT. Its translation: CASSLIGGQAPLFTGELFF.

The rearrangement uses TRBV5-4 and TRBJ1-2, with 7 nucleotides matching TRBD1. The V gene end was trimmed by 7 bases and the J gene end by 7 bases; junction bases not matched to a gene: 10. Per germline, CDR1 SGHNT and CDR2 YYREEE (reference sequence). This CDR3 region has 13 residues. The CDR3 DNA reads TGTGCCAGCGGCGGGACAGAGCAAGCTGGCTACACCTTC. This gives the protein CASGGTEQAGYTF.

The rearrangement links TRBV4-3 to TRBJ1-1; 7 bases are shared with TRBD1. Germline values: CDR1 LGHNA, CDR2 YSLEER. The CDR3 is 14 residues long. Germline trimming cut 1 base from V and 1 base from J; bases unmatched to any gene: 0. The CDR3 DNA reads as TGCGCCAGCAGCCAAGGACAGGGGAACACTGAAGCTTTCTTT. Translation gives CASSQGQGNTEAFF.

This chain links TRBV6-1 with TRBJ2-2, with 7 positions matching TRBD1. The CDR3 length is 15 residues. The V segment lost 6 bases and the J segment 1 base; nucleotides outside the gene matches: 5. Germline V gene data show CDR1 as MNHNS and CDR2 as SASEGT. The CDR3: CASRFRTGNTGELFF. In DNA, the CDR3 is TGTGCCAGCAGATTTCGGACAGGGAACACCGGGGAGCTGTTTTTT.

The chain uses TRBV7-9 and TRBJ2-5, with D possibly being TRBD2 (5 bases). Germline CDR1 is SEHNR and CDR2 is FQNEAQ (reference sequence). The CDR3 has 12 amino acids. The V end lost 8 bases, the J end lost 4 bases, and 11 bases lay between the germline ends. The CDR3 DNA sequence: TGTGCCAGCCTAACTAGTGGAGAGACCCAGTACTTC. It yields the protein CASLTSGETQYF.